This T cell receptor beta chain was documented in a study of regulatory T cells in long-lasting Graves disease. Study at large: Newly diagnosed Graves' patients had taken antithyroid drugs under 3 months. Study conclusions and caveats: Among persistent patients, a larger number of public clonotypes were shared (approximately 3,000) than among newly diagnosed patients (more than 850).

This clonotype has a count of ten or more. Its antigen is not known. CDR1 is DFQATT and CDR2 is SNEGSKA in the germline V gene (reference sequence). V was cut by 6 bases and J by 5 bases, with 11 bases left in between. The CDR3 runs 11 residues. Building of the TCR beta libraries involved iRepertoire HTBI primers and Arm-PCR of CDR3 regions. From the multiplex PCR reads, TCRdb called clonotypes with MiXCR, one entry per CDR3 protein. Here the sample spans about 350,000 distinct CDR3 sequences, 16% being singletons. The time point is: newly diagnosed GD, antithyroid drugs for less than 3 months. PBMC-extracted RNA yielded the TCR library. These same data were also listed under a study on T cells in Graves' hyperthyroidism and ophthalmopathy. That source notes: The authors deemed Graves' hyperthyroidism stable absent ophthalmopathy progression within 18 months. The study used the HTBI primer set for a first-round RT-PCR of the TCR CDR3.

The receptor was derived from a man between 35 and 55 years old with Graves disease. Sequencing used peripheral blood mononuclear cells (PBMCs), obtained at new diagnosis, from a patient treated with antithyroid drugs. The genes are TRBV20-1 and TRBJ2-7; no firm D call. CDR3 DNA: TGCAGTGCCAGGCCCCCCGACGAGCAGTACTTC. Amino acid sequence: CSARPPDEQYF.